These 5 T cell receptor beta chains were all obtained from the same sample, sequenced in a study of blood T cell repertoires in COVID-19. Generated by immunoSEQ multiplex PCR, the TCRdb table keeps only in-frame clones and is missing some. The table lists hundreds of thousands of clones, around 87% of them singletons. Input material: PBMCs or T cells enriched from blood (not recorded which). These receptors were collected from a woman aged 40 to 55 with acute COVID-19.

The V and J genes are TRBV7-9 and TRBJ2-2; TRBD2 agrees at 8 bases. This CDR3 contains 14 residues. The junction had 0 bases not matched to a gene; V was cut back by 5 bases and J by 1 base. Germline CDR1 is SEHNR and CDR2 is FQNEAQ (reference sequence). The chain's CDR3 is CASSTSGNTGELFF. CDR3 DNA sequence: TGTGCCAGCAGCACTAGCGGGAACACCGGGGAGCTGTTTTTT.

The chain employs TRBV3-1 (or the pseudogene TRBV3-2) and TRBJ1-5; D is ambiguous. The germline V gene encodes CDR1 LGHDT and CDR2 YNNKEL (reference sequence). The CDR3 length is 15 residues. V lost 3 bases and J lost 2, with 11 bases in between. CDR3 nucleotides: TGTGCCAGCAGCCAGTCTTCAGTGGGCAATCAGCCCCAGCATTTT. It specifies CASSQSSVGNQPQHF.

The chain joins TRBV6-5 to TRBJ1-4, with D perhaps matching TRBD1 (5 bases). The CDR3 consists of 12 residues. Germline assignment: CDR1 MNHEY and CDR2 SVGAGI. For the CDR3, the DNA is TGTGCTGCCGGGGGATACGATGAAAAACTGTTTTTT. It encodes CAAGGYDEKLFF.

This chain links TRBV2 with TRBJ1-1; 7 bases match TRBD1. The germline CDR1 and CDR2 sequences are SNHLY and FYNNEI. V shed 7 bases, J shed 1 base, and the junction held 6 bases outside the gene matches. The CDR3 has 14 residues. As DNA, the CDR3 is TGTGCCAGCATCGCATCAGGGGGGAACACTGAAGCTTTCTTT. This translates into CASIASGGNTEAFF.

The rearrangement uses TRBV14 and TRBJ1-5, with D possibly TRBD1 on 5 matching bases. This CDR3 is built from 13 residues. CDR1 and CDR2 from the germline V gene are SGHDN and FVKESK. With 6 bases removed from V and 6 bases from J, the gap between germline ends came to 12 bases. This chain's CDR3 is CASSKGIAQPQHF. CDR3 DNA sequence: TGTGCCAGCAGTAAGGGGATCGCTCAGCCCCAGCATTTT.